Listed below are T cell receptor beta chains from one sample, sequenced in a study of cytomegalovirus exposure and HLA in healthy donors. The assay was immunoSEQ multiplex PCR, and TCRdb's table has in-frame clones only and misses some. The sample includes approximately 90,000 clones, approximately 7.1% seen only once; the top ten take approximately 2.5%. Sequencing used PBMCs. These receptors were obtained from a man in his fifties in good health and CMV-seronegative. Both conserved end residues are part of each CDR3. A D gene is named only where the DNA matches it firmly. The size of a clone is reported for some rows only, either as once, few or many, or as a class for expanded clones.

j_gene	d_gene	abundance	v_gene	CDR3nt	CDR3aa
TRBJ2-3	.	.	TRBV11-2	TGTGCCAGCAGCCCAAGCACAGATACGCAGTATTTT	CASSPSTDTQYF
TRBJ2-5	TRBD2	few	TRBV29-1	TGCAGCGTTGAGAAGCGGGAGTTGCGAGAGACCCAGTACTTC	CSVEKRELRETQYF
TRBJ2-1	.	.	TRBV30	TGTGCCTGGAGTGTAATCACAGGACTAGAGCAGTTCTTC	CAWSVITGLEQFF
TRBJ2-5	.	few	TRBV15	TGTGCCACCAGCAGAGTTAGAGAGGGGAGGGAGACCCAGTACTTC	CATSRVREGRETQYF
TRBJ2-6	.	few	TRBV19	TGTGCCAGTAGTACCCTAAAAAGAACAGGGCCCGGGGCCAACGTCCTGACTTTC	CASSTLKRTGPGANVLTF
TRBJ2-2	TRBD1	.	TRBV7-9	TGTGCCAGCAGCTATGGTGGGACAGGGATAACCGGGGAGCTGTTTTTT	CASSYGGTGITGELFF
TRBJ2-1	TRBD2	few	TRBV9	TGTGCCAGCAGCGTAGGACTAGCGGGAGGGCCAAGGGGTGAGCAGTTCTTC	CASSVGLAGGPRGEQFF
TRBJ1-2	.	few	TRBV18	TGTGCCAGCTCACTTAACCAGGGCGCATTGGACACCTTC	CASSLNQGALDTF
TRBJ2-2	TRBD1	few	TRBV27	TGTGCCAGCACCCTCATCCGGACAGGGGACGTGAACACCGGGGAGCTGTTTTTT	CASTLIRTGDVNTGELFF
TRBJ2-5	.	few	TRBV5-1	TGCGCCAGCAGCTTTGGACAGTTGCAAGAGACCCAGTACTTC	CASSFGQLQETQYF
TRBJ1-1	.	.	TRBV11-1	TGTGCCAGCAGGAGGGACATAGGAGTAGACACTGAAGCTTTCTTT	CASRRDIGVDTEAFF
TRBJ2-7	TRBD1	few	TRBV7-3	TGTGCCAGCAGCCTGGACAGGGGACCCTACGAGCAGTACTTC	CASSLDRGPYEQYF
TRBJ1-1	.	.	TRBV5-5	TGTGCCAGCAGCTTACTCGGACAGCCCCTGGGCGAAGCTTTCTTT	CASSLLGQPLGEAFF
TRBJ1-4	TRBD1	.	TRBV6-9	TGTGCCAGCAGTCGTCCCGGGACAGGGAATGAAAAACTGTTTTTT	CASSRPGTGNEKLFF
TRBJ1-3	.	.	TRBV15	TGTGCCACCAGCAGGGATGGAGGGTGGGGAAACACCATATATTTT	CATSRDGGWGNTIYF
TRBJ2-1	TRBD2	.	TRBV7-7	TGTGCTAGCAGCGGGGGACTTTACAATGAGCAGTTCTTC	CASSGGLYNEQFF
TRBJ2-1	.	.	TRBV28	TGTGCCAGCACCGACATCGACGGTTTCGGGCAGTTCTTC	CASTDIDGFGQFF
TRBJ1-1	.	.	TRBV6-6	TGTGCCAGCAATGACTATCAGGGGTTCACTGAAGCTTTCTTT	CASNDYQGFTEAFF
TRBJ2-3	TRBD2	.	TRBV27	TGTGCCAGCAGTTCTGCCGGGACTACCCAGTATTTT	CASSSAGTTQYF
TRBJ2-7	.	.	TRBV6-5	TGTGCCAGCAGTTACTCGAAGGGGCCGTACGAGCAGTACTTC	CASSYSKGPYEQYF
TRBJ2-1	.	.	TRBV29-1	TGCAGCGTGGACTTACCCAACTACAATGAGCAGTTCTTC	CSVDLPNYNEQFF
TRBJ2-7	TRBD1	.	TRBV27	TGTGCCAGCAGCCCAGGGGACAGGGCAGCCTACGAGCAGTACTTC	CASSPGDRAAYEQYF
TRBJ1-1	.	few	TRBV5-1	TGCGCCAGCAGCCCCCGGTCGGGGGACACTGAAGCTTTCTTT	CASSPRSGDTEAFF
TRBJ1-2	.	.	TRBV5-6	TGTGCCAGCAGCTTTGATTTAACAAACCTTTATGGCTACACCTTC	CASSFDLTNLYGYTF
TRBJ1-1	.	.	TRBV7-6	TGTGCCAGCAGCTTAGGGCCCACGGGAGGCGAAGCTTTCTTT	CASSLGPTGGEAFF
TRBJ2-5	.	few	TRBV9	TGTGCCAGCAGCGCCACCGGGAACCAAGAGACCCAGTACTTC	CASSATGNQETQYF
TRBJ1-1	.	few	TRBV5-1	TGCGCCAGCAGCTTGCTGCCAGGGGTGAACACTGAAGCTTTCTTT	CASSLLPGVNTEAFF
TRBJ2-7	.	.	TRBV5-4	TGTGCCAGCAGCTTGGGGACTGACTACGAGCAGTACTTC	CASSLGTDYEQYF
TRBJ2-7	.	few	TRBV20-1	TGCAGTGTATCCGCCTACGAGCAGTACTTC	CSVSAYEQYF
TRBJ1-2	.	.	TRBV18	TGTGCCAGCTCACCAAGGCAGGAGGATGGCTACACCTTC	CASSPRQEDGYTF
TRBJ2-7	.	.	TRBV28	TGTGCCAGCAGGCCTACTAGCTCCTACGAGCAGTACTTC	CASRPTSSYEQYF
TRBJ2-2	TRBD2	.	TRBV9	TGTGCCAGCAGCGTAGGGGAGGGTTCTGGCACCGGGGAGCTGTTTTTT	CASSVGEGSGTGELFF
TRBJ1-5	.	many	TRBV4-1	TGCGCCAGCAGCCACGGGAATAGCAATCAGCCCCAGCATTTT	CASSHGNSNQPQHF
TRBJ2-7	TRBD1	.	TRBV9	TGTGCCAGCAGCGGACAGGGACAGGGGCTGGGCGAGCAGTACTTC	CASSGQGQGLGEQYF
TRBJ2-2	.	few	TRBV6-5	TGTGCCAGCAGTTACTCTACAGGGAACACCGGGGAGCTGTTTTTT	CASSYSTGNTGELFF
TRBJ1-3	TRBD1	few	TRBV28	TGTGCCAGCAGTAAACCGGGACAGGCCCTTGGAAACACCATATATTTT	CASSKPGQALGNTIYF
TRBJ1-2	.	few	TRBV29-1	TGCAGCGTCCATGGGGGGGCGGATGGCTACACCTTC	CSVHGGADGYTF